This T cell receptor beta chain stems from a study of blood T cell repertoires in COVID-19. Turning to the study itself: Nucleic acid was either cDNA or gDNA, and it came from T cells, B-cell-depleted T cells, or PBMCs.

Germline loops: CDR1 LNHDA, CDR2 SQIVND (reference sequence). The trim removed 3 bases at V and 0 bases at J, leaving 4 bases unmatched. The CDR3 extends over 16 amino acids. Using immunoSEQ multiplex PCR, the repertoire was profiled, and TCRdb retains in-frame clones only, with some absent. The table has a few hundred thousand clones, roughly 90% seen once. The rearrangement links TRBV19 to TRBJ2-2; 7 nucleotides agree with TRBD1. This receptor was obtained from a woman younger than 45 with COVID-19, enrolled during active disease. The source material was peripheral blood. CDR3 bases: TGTGCCAGTAGTATTTTTGGGACAGCGAACACCGGGGAGCTGTTTTTT. This encodes CASSIFGTANTGELFF.